This T cell receptor (beta chain) was identified during a study of CD8 T cells in Susac syndrome. Study-wide results and limits: The CD4+ T cell repertoires in Susac syndrome did not show any clonal expansion.

Points on this clonotype: Antigen: not known.

In blood CD8+ and CD4+ T cells, TCR beta underwent sequencing. An amount of RNA that ranged from roughly 0.45 to 1 ug was reverse transcribed with random hexamers. The authors amplified TCR beta CDR3 across 54 Vbeta and 13 Jbeta using immunoSEQ multiplex PCR. One entry per CDR3 protein results from TCRdb running MiXCR on the immunoSEQ multiplex PCR reads. The table records around 150,000 distinct CDR3 sequences, nearly 97% of them present only once. The germline V and J ends were trimmed by 0 bases and 4 bases, with 10 bases remaining between them. The CDR3 has 15 amino acids. The TCR sequence derives from a human donor with Susac syndrome. V is TRBV12-3 or TRBV12-4 and J is TRBJ1-5; TRBD1 might be the D (5 bases). Sequencing was carried out using CD4+ T cells from PBMCs. CDR3 sequence reads: CASSLARGHNQPQHF. CDR3 coding DNA: TGTGCCAGCAGTTTAGCTAGGGGCCATAATCAGCCCCAGCATTTT.